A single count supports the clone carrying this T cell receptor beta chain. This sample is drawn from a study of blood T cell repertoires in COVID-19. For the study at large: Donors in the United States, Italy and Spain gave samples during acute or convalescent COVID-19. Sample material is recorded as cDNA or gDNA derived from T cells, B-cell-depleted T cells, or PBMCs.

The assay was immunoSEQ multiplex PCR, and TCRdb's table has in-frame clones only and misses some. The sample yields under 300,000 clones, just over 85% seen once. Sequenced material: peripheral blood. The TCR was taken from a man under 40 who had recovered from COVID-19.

DNA for the CDR3: TGTGCCAGTTCGGGGGGAGGGACGAGGCCCCAGCATTTT. Translated, it gives CASSGGGTRPQHF. The rearrangement uses TRBV19 and TRBJ1-5; possible D gene TRBD1, 5 bases. The V gene's germline CDR1 is LNHDA and CDR2 SQIVND (reference sequence). The CDR3 sequence is 13 residues long. The germline V and J ends were trimmed by 8 bases and 9 bases, with 17 bases remaining between them.